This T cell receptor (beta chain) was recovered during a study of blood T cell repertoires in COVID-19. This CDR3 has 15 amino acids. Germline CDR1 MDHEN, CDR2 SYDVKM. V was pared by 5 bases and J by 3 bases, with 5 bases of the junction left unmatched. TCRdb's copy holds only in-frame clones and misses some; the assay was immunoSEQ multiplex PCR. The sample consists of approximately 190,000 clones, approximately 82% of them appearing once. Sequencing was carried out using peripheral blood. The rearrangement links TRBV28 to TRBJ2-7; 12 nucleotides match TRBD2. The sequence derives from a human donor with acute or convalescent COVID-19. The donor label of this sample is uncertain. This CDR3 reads CASSPQTSGSYEQYF. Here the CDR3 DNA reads TGTGCCAGCAGTCCGCAGACTAGCGGGAGCTACGAGCAGTACTTC.